The clone carrying this T cell receptor beta chain was recorded many times. This sample is drawn from a study of T cells in Graves' hyperthyroidism and ophthalmopathy. Lactation, pregnancy, other autoimmune disease or uncontrolled infection excluded patients. Researchers amplified the TCR beta CDR3 regions from RNA transcripts. RT-PCR in the first round (using the HTBI primer set) targeted the TCR CDR3. One entry per CDR3 protein, called by TCRdb with MiXCR from the multiplex PCR reads. The sample lists about 540,000 distinct CDR3 sequences, around 45% occurring once. Sequences were obtained from peripheral blood or thyroid tissue (not recorded which). This receptor was identified in a woman between 18 and 29 years old with Graves' hyperthyroidism.

The CDR3 coding sequence is TGTGCCAGCAGTGAAGATTGGTTAGGCAATCAGCCCCAGCATTTT. This codes for CASSEDWLGNQPQHF. The genes are TRBV6-1 and TRBJ1-5; D is uncertain. From germline, CDR1 is MNHNS and CDR2 SASEGT. The germline V and J ends were trimmed by 1 base and 2 bases, with 9 bases remaining between them. This CDR3 comprises 15 residues.